Each of the 20 T cell receptor beta chains below was sequenced from the same sample in a study of blood T cell repertoires in COVID-19. Clones were sequenced by immunoSEQ multiplex PCR, and TCRdb holds only the in-frame ones, with some missing. The profile shows approximately 93,000 clones, approximately 87% of them singletons. Sequenced input: peripheral blood. The source is a human donor in a cohort sampled during active COVID-19.

The rearrangement joins TRBV28 to TRBJ1-5; maybe TRBD1 (6 bases). The CDR3 loop spans 16 amino acids. The germline CDR1 and CDR2 sequences are MDHEN and SYDVKM. Trimming stripped 5 bases from V and 0 bases from J, with 14 bases between. The chain's CDR3 is CASSRRGGLSNQPQHF. For the CDR3, the DNA is TGTGCCAGCAGTCGACGCGGGGGCCTTAGCAATCAGCCCCAGCATTTT.

This chain connects TRBV5-1 to TRBJ2-6; D may be TRBD2 (6 bases). The CDR3 runs to 18 residues. V lost 0 bases to trimming and J lost 0 bases, with 13 bases between them. Germline loops: CDR1 SGHRS, CDR2 YFSETQ. CDR3 DNA: TGCGCCAGCAGCTTGGGGCTAGCGTCGTACTCTGGGGCCAACGTCCTGACTTTC. Translated: CASSLGLASYSGANVLTF.

The sample holds one count of this clone. The chain is built from TRBV30 and TRBJ2-7; a possible D gene is TRBD2 (6 bases). The CDR3 totals 18 residues. Trimming pared 2 bases from V and 3 bases from J, leaving 26 bases between. Germline values: CDR1 GTSNPN, CDR2 SVGIG (reference sequence). The CDR3 is CAWSKRALSVSGVYEQYF. CDR3 in DNA: TGTGCCTGGAGTAAACGGGCCCTCTCCGTTAGCGGAGTCTACGAGCAGTACTTC.

The J gene is TRBJ2-7, the V gene TRBV27; D is undetermined. CDR3 length equals 15 residues. Trimming left V 5 bases short and J 3 bases short, with 17 bases between. Germline CDR1 is MNHEY and CDR2 is SMNVEV (reference sequence). The CDR3 spells CASSNSLGIDYEQYF. The DNA of the CDR3 is TGTGCCAGCAGTAATTCCCTAGGCATCGACTACGAGCAGTACTTC.

The chain has TRBV4-1 and TRBJ1-1; D not certain. V was trimmed by 0 bases and J by 12 bases, leaving 14 bases between them. Germline values: CDR1 MGHRA, CDR2 YSYEKL. The length of the CDR3 is 13 residues. The CDR3 DNA reads TGCGCCAGCAGCCAAGAACAGTCAAATCCCACTTTCTTT. Translation gives CASSQEQSNPTFF.

This sequence joins TRBV28 and TRBJ1-2, with TRBD1 identical over 11 bases. Germline values: CDR1 MDHEN, CDR2 SYDVKM. CDR3 length: 16 residues. After removal of 7 bases from V and 3 bases from J, the junction contained 10 bases not matched to a gene. The CDR3 DNA follows: TGTGCCAGCATCTTAACCCCGGGACAGGGGGACTATGGCTACACCTTC. It translates to CASILTPGQGDYGYTF.

V usage is TRBV5-1 and J usage is TRBJ1-1; 7 bases line up with TRBD1. Trimming removed 4 bases from V and 3 bases from J; junction bases left unmatched: 3. The CDR3 covers 13 residues. Germline loops: CDR1 SGHRS, CDR2 YFSETQ. The CDR3 reads CASSPTGYTEAFF. CDR3 in DNA: TGCGCCAGCAGCCCGACAGGGTACACTGAAGCTTTCTTT.

This chain joins TRBV11-2 and TRBJ2-1, with 10 bases identical to TRBD2. This CDR3 contains 14 residues. Losses at the gene ends were 5 bases for V and 5 bases for J; bases not matched to a gene: 3. Germline lookup yields CDR1 SGHAT and CDR2 FQNNGV. The DNA of the CDR3 is TGTGCCAGCAGCCCGACTAGCGGGCACAATGAGCAGTTCTTC. It encodes CASSPTSGHNEQFF.

CDR3 coding DNA: TGTGCCAGCAGCTCCTCCCGGGGGGGCGAGCAGTACTTC. This gives the protein CASSSSRGGEQYF. The chain couples TRBV7-3 to TRBJ2-7; 8 bases match TRBD2. Germline V gene lookup returns CDR1 SGHTA and CDR2 FQGTGA. The V and J ends lost 4 bases and 6 bases, in that order; junction bases with no gene match: 5. The CDR3 has 13 residues.

This chain connects TRBV3-1 (or the pseudogene TRBV3-2) to TRBJ2-5, with D maybe TRBD2 (6 bases). Germline assignment: CDR1 LGHDT and CDR2 YNNKEL (reference sequence). The V end was cut by 0 bases, the J end by 0 bases, with 11 bases between. The CDR3 runs 16 residues. The CDR3 region is CASSQDRWRDQETQYF. In DNA form, the CDR3 reads TGTGCCAGCAGCCAAGATCGGTGGAGGGACCAAGAGACCCAGTACTTC.

This clone showed up just a few times. This chain uses TRBV30 with TRBJ1-2; a weak D match, TRBD1 (6 bases). V was pared by 8 bases and J by 4 bases, with 23 bases between. Germline V gives CDR1 GTSNPN, CDR2 SVGIG (reference sequence). The CDR3 runs to 15 residues. Here the CDR3 reads CANRVSPKHFYGYTF. DNA for the CDR3: TGTGCCAACAGGGTTAGTCCTAAACATTTCTATGGCTACACCTTC.

The V gene is TRBV5-1, the J gene TRBJ2-2; TRBD2 matches 8 bases. The CDR3 sequence is 15 residues long. The V gene's germline CDR1 is SGHRS and CDR2 YFSETQ. After removal of 2 bases from V and 2 bases from J, the junction contained 2 bases not matched to a gene. Here the CDR3 reads CASSLTSGNTGELFF. The CDR3 DNA sequence: TGCGCCAGCAGCTTAACTAGCGGTAACACCGGGGAGCTGTTTTTT.

This chain joins TRBV14 and TRBJ2-2; D possibly corresponds to TRBD1 (6 bases). Looked up from germline, CDR1 is SGHDN and CDR2 is FVKESK. The V end lost 4 bases, the J end lost 5 bases, and 8 bases lay between the germline ends. The CDR3 is made up of 13 amino acids. The CDR3 nucleotides are TGTGCCAGCAGCCCCGGACAGACCGGGGAGCTGTTTTTT. Translation: CASSPGQTGELFF.

The V and J genes are TRBV3-1 (or the pseudogene TRBV3-2) and TRBJ1-2; maybe TRBD1 (5 bases). The CDR3 is made up of 15 amino acids. Germline values: CDR1 LGHDT, CDR2 YNNKEL (reference sequence). Trimming stripped 1 base from V and 7 bases from J, with 16 bases between. The CDR3: CASSQVGGGEGGYTF. DNA for the CDR3: TGTGCCAGCAGCCAAGTGGGAGGAGGGGAAGGTGGCTACACCTTC.

This chain links TRBV6-4 with TRBJ2-2; TRBD1 aligns across 8 bases. This CDR3 has 15 residues. J gave up 5 bases and V 8 bases, and 10 bases lay outside the gene matches. Germline CDR1 reads MRHNA; CDR2 reads SNTAGT. CDR3 DNA: TGTGCCAGCGGATCAGGGGGCGCAAGAACCGGGGAGCTGTTTTTT. Translated, it gives CASGSGGARTGELFF.

The chain recombines TRBV28 with TRBJ1-2, with 12 bases identical to TRBD1. Germline CDR1 MDHEN, CDR2 SYDVKM. V gave up 8 bases and J gave up 3 bases; unmatched junction bases: 16. The CDR3 runs 18 residues. The CDR3 protein is CASLSAPGQGARDYGYTF. The CDR3 nucleotides read TGTGCCAGCCTCTCGGCGCCGGGACAGGGGGCGCGGGACTATGGCTACACCTTC.

This chain links TRBV28 with TRBJ2-7; tentatively, D is TRBD2 (5 bases). The CDR3 is made up of 13 amino acids. CDR1 and CDR2 (germline): MDHEN, SYDVKM. V lost 5 bases to trimming and J lost 2 bases, with 10 bases between them. CDR3 nucleotides: TGTGCCAGCAGTCTCGGGGAGCCCTACGAGCAGTACTTC. Its protein is CASSLGEPYEQYF.

V is TRBV7-9 and J is TRBJ1-2; TRBD1 is a possible D gene (5 bases). This CDR3 is 14 amino acids long. Germline V gives CDR1 SEHNR, CDR2 FQNEAQ (reference sequence). Trimming cost V 4 bases and J 4 bases, with 13 bases left between them. The CDR3 DNA sequence: TGTGCCAGCAGCTCGCCCAGGGCTACCTATGGCTACACCTTC. The encoded protein is CASSSPRATYGYTF.

The rearrangement joins TRBV3-1 (or the pseudogene TRBV3-2) to TRBJ2-1; a possible D gene is TRBD1 (5 bases). CDR3 length: 15 residues. The germline gives CDR1 LGHDT, CDR2 YNNKEL (reference sequence). The V end lost 3 bases, the J end lost 6 bases, and 15 bases lay between the germline ends. Written as DNA, the CDR3 is TGTGCCAGCAGCCAGGGGCACGGCCTGGGCAATGAGCAGTTCTTC. It specifies CASSQGHGLGNEQFF.

The J gene is TRBJ1-5, the V gene TRBV30; a possible D gene is TRBD1 (5 bases). Germline CDR1 is GTSNPN and CDR2 is SVGIG (reference sequence). The CDR3 contains 13 residues. Trimming took 4 bases from V and 1 from J, leaving 8 bases between them. The DNA of the CDR3 is TGTGCCTGGAATGGGGCCAGCAATCAGCCCCAGCATTTT. Its protein product is CAWNGASNQPQHF.